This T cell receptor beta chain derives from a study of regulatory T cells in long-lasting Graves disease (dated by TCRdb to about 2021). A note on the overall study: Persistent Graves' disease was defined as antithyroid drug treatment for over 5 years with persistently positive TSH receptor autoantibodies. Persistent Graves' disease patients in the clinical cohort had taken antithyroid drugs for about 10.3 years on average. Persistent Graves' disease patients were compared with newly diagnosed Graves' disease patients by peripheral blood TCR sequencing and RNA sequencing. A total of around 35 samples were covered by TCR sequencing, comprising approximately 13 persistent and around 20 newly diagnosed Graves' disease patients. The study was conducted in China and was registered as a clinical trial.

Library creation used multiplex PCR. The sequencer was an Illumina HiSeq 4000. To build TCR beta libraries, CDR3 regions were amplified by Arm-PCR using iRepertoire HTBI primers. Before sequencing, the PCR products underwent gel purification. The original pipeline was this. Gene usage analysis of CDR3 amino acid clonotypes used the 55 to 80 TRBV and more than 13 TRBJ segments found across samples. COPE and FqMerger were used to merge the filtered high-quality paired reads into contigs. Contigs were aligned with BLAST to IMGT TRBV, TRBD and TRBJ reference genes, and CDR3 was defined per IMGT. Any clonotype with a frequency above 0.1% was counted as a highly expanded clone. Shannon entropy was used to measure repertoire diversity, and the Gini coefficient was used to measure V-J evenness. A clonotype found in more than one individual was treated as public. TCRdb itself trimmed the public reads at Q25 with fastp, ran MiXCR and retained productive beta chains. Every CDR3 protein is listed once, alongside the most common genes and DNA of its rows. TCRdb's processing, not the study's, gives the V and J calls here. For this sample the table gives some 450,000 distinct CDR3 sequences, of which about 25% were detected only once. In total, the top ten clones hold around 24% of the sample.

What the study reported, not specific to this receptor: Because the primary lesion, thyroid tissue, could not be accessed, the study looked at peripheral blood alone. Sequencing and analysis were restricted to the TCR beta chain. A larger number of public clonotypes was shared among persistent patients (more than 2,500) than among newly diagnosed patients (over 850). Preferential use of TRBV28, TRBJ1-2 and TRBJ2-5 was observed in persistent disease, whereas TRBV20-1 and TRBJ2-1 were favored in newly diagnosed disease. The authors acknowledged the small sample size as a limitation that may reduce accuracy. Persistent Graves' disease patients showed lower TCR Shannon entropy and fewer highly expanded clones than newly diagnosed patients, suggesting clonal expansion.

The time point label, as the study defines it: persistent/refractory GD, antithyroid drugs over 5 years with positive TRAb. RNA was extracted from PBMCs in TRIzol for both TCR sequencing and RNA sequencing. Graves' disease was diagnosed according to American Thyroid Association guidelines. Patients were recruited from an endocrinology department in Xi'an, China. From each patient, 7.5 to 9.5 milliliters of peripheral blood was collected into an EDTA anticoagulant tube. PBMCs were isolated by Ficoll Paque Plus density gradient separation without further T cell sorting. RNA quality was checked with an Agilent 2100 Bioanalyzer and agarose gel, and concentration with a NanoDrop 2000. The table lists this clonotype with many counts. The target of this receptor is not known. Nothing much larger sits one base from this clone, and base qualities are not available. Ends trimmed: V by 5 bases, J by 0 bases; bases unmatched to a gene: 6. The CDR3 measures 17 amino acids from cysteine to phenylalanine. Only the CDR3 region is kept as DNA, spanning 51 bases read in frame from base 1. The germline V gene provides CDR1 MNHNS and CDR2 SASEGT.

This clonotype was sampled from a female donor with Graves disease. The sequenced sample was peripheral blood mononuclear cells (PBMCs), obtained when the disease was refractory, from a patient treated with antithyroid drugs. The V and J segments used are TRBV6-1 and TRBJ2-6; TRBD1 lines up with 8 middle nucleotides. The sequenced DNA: TGTGCCAGCAGTCTCGACAGGGGAGTCTCTGGGGCCAACGTCCTGACTTTC. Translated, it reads CASSLDRGVSGANVLTF.